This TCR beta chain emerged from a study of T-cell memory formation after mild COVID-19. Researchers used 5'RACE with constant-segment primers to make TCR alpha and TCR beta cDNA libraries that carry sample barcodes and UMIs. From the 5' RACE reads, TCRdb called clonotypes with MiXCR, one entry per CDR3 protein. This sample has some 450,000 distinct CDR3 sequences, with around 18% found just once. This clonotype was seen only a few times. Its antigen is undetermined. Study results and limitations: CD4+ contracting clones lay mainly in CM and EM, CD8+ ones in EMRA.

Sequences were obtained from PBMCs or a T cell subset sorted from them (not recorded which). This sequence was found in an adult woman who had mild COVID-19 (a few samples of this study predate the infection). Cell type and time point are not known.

The CDR3 sequence is CASSQGEWYTEAFF. The CDR3 DNA reads TGCGCCAGCAGCCAAGGAGAGTGGTACACTGAAGCTTTCTTT. The V call is TRBV4-3, the J call TRBJ1-1; D call uncertain. V gave up 1 base and J gave up 3 bases, with 9 bases separating them. The CDR3 consists of 14 residues. Germline CDR1 LGHNA, CDR2 YSLEER.